The 11 T cell receptor beta chains presented below share a single source sample, sequenced in a study of T-cell memory formation after mild COVID-19. TCRdb passed the 5' RACE reads through MiXCR, listing each CDR3 protein once. The table lists 300,000 to 400,000 distinct CDR3 sequences, over 20% of them singletons, with 9.5% to 15% in the top ten. Sequenced: PBMCs or a T cell subset sorted from them (not recorded which). These receptors all stem from an adult woman who had mild COVID-19 (a few samples of this study predate the infection). Cell type and time point are not known.

The chain uses TRBV20-1 and TRBJ1-2; no clear D. Trimming left V 2 bases short and J 0 bases short, with 4 bases between. The CDR3 extends over 12 amino acids. Germline-derived CDR1 and CDR2 are DFQATT and SNEGSKA (reference sequence). The CDR3 bases are TGCAGTGCTAGACCCTCTAACTATGGCTACACCTTC. Encoded protein: CSARPSNYGYTF.

This clonotype came up a few times. V and J are TRBV7-8 and TRBJ2-3; 11 bases agree with TRBD2. Germline V gene lookup returns CDR1 SGHVS and CDR2 FQNEAQ. Losses at the gene ends were 2 bases for V and 2 bases for J; bases not matched to a gene: 9. The CDR3 consists of 18 residues. The CDR3 sequence: CASSLRLAGGRYTDTQYF. The CDR3 bases are TGTGCCAGCAGCTTAAGATTAGCGGGGGGGCGTTACACAGATACGCAGTATTTT.

This clonotype has a count of ten or more. V and J are TRBV4-3 and TRBJ2-7; 7 nucleotides agree with TRBD1. The CDR3 spans 16 residues. CDR1 is LGHNA and CDR2 is YSLEER in the germline V gene. The trim removed 0 bases at V and 4 bases at J, leaving 9 bases unmatched. The CDR3 DNA reads as TGCGCCAGCAGCCAAGATTTACTCTCAGGGGGTTACGAGCAGTACTTC. Its translation is CASSQDLLSGGYEQYF.

The V call is TRBV7-3, the J call TRBJ2-3; D uncertain. Germline CDR1 SGHTA, CDR2 FQGTGA. This CDR3 has 15 amino acids. The V end lost 4 bases, the J end lost 0 bases, and 11 bases lay between the germline ends. The DNA of the CDR3 is TGTGCCAGCAGCTCAAACAGCTTTAGCACAGATACGCAGTATTTT. Translated, it gives CASSSNSFSTDTQYF.

The V call is TRBV6-6, the J call TRBJ1-5; no reliable D call. This CDR3 has 14 amino acids. V lost 2 bases to trimming and J lost 15 bases, with 20 bases between them. Looked up from germline, CDR1 is MNHNY and CDR2 is SVGAGI (reference sequence). CDR3 nucleotides: TGTGCCAGCAGTTACCCCGGCGGCAGTACAGTTCCGCATTTT. It codes for CASSYPGGSTVPHF.

The sample holds a few counts of this clonotype. This chain links TRBV7-9 with TRBJ1-5; 7 nucleotides line up with TRBD1. V shed 5 bases and J 0 bases; nucleotides not matched to a gene: 4. CDR1 and CDR2 (germline): SEHNR, FQNEAQ (reference sequence). The CDR3 has 15 amino acids. The CDR3 here is CASSMGTDSNQPQHF. For the CDR3, the DNA is TGTGCCAGCAGCATGGGGACAGATAGCAATCAGCCCCAGCATTTT.

The chain recombines TRBV9 with TRBJ2-1, with TRBD2 matching 7 bases. The J segment lost 6 bases and the V segment lost 2 bases, leaving 5 bases of the junction unmatched. The CDR3 runs 14 residues. Per the germline V gene, CDR1 is SGDLS and CDR2 is YYNGEE. As DNA, the CDR3 is TGTGCCAGCAGCGTTGGACTAGGGTTCAATGAGCAGTTCTTC. Protein sequence: CASSVGLGFNEQFF.

This rearrangement joins TRBV6-5 to TRBJ2-1, with a tentative D call TRBD1 (5 bases). With 7 bases removed from V and 7 bases from J, the gap between germline ends came to 11 bases. From germline, CDR1 is MNHEY and CDR2 SVGAGI. The CDR3 is 12 residues long. CDR3 sequence reads: CASMGRENEQFF. CDR3 bases: TGTGCCAGCATGGGCAGGGAAAATGAGCAGTTCTTC.

The gene calls are TRBV7-2 and TRBJ2-7; no firm D call. Trimming left V 1 base short and J 7 bases short, with 11 bases between. Germline V lookup: CDR1 SGHTA, CDR2 FQGNSA. The CDR3 has 13 amino acids. CDR3 nucleotide sequence: TGTGCCAGCAGCTTAGGGACGTTCGGGGAGCAGTACTTC. It encodes CASSLGTFGEQYF. The full variable domain, with the rest looked up from reference TRBV7-2 and TRBJ2-7, is GAGVSQSPSNKVTEKGKDVELRCDPISGHTALYWYRQSLGQGLEFLIYFQGNSAPDKSGLPSDRFSAERTGGSVSTLTIQRTQQEDSAVYLCASSLGTFGEQYFGPGTRLTVT.

The chain has TRBV7-9 and TRBJ1-6; D might be TRBD1 (6 bases). V was shortened by 5 bases and J by 7 bases, with 15 bases between the two germline ends. CDR3 length: 15 residues. The V gene's germline CDR1 is SEHNR and CDR2 FQNEAQ (reference sequence). CDR3 loop: CASSLTGSGNSPLHF. The CDR3 DNA reads TGTGCCAGCAGCCTTACAGGGTCGGGAAATTCACCCCTCCACTTT.

This clonotype was seen only a few times. The chain joins TRBV19 to TRBJ1-2, with 8 nucleotides matching TRBD1. Germline lookup yields CDR1 LNHDA and CDR2 SQIVND (reference sequence). The CDR3 covers 15 residues. V shed 6 bases and J 10 bases; nucleotides not matched to a gene: 16. The CDR3 DNA sequence: TGTGCCAGTAGCTCATCGGGGACAGGTGCGACCCACTACACCTTC. This encodes CASSSSGTGATHYTF.